This T cell receptor beta chain was obtained from a study of T cell repertoires in cytomegalovirus infection. Across the study: Public TCR beta signatures provided an indication of both CMV infection and a matching HLA type.

Of note for this clonotype: Its matching antigen is unknown.

TCRdb used MiXCR to reprocess the reads, holding one entry per CDR3 protein. Altogether approximately 290,000 distinct CDR3 sequences are present, roughly 25% being singletons, with the ten largest covering 11% to 15%. Study findings and constraints: The ex vivo response showed dominance by HLA-C-restricted CMV-specific TCR beta clonotypes. Identification of carriers of CMV plus the relevant HLA was performed using cumulative public TCR beta family frequency.

Per the germline V gene, CDR1 is SGDLS and CDR2 is YYNGEE. Trimming removed 0 bases at V and 4 bases at J, with 5 bases between. This CDR3 contains 13 residues. The sequencing input was PBMCs. The chain combines TRBV9 with TRBJ2-1; D is unclear. This sequence was found in a human donor in good health (CMV status not recorded). Some clones in this sample may be carry-over from other donors' samples. In DNA form, the CDR3 reads TGTGCCAGCAGCGTAGCTTTGTACAATGAGCAGTTCTTC. Translation gives CASSVALYNEQFF. The full variable domain, completed using reference TRBV9 and TRBJ2-1, is DSGVTQTPKHLITATGQRVTLRCSPRSGDLSVYWYQQSLDQGLQFLIQYYNGEERAKGNILERFSAQQFPDLHSELNLSSLELGDSALYFCASSVALYNEQFFGPGTRLTVL.